Listed here is a single T cell receptor beta chain. Source study methods: Amplification of reference gene primers was used by the study to estimate nucleated cell counts. TCRdb's copy holds only in-frame clones and misses some; the assay was immunoSEQ multiplex PCR. V, J and clone size are taken as reported in that table, and D and trimming were inferred from the DNA itself. The table shows more than 85,000 clones, with approximately 80% occurring only once. The sample is drawn from a study of blood T cell repertoires in COVID-19. Study-wide background: Samples of COVID-19 (acute and convalescent) were obtained from the United States, Italy and Spain. Sample material is recorded as cDNA or gDNA derived from T cells, B-cell-depleted T cells, or PBMCs.

This CDR3 is 14 amino acids long. J was trimmed by 8 bases and V by 5 bases; bases with no gene match: 7. In germline, CDR1 is SGHVS, CDR2 FQNEAQ. Source material: peripheral blood. This clonotype originated in a human donor in a cohort sampled during active COVID-19. The V call is TRBV7-8, the J call TRBJ2-4; 9 bases agree with TRBD1. The CDR3 here is CASSPGQGQDIQYF. In DNA, the CDR3 is TGTGCCAGCAGCCCCGGACAGGGGCAAGACATTCAGTACTTC.